This T cell receptor (beta chain) was recovered during a study of blood T cell repertoires in COVID-19. Study details: Samples of COVID-19 (acute and convalescent) were obtained from the United States, Italy and Spain. Sources were T cells, B-cell-depleted T cells, or PBMCs; the material itself was cDNA or gDNA.

As handled by the study authors: Counts of nucleated cells, estimated from reference gene primer amplification, were obtained. Repertoires were generated with immunoSEQ multiplex PCR, while TCRdb's copy carries only in-frame clones and drops some. Clone size and V and J calls were adopted from that table, with D and trimming inferred from the DNA. Here the sample spans some 250,000 clones, roughly 87% being singletons. CDR3 size: 14 residues. V dropped 3 bases and J dropped 0 bases, with 7 bases sitting between them. Germline V gene data show CDR1 as SGHTS and CDR2 as YDEGEE. The chain recombines TRBV5-8 with TRBJ1-5; no reliable D call. The sequence derives from a human donor in a cohort sampled during active COVID-19. Sequenced material: peripheral blood. The CDR3 DNA sequence: TGTGCCAGCAGCTCTCTCAGTAGCAATCAGCCCCAGCATTTT. Translating it yields CASSSLSSNQPQHF. The variable domain in full, with the rest retrieved from reference TRBV5-8 and TRBJ1-5, is EAGVTQSPTHLIKTRGQQATLRCSPISGHTSVYWYQQALGLGLQFLLWYDEGEERNRGNFPPRFSGRQFPNYSSELNVNALELEDSALYLCASSSLSSNQPQHFGDGTRLSIL.